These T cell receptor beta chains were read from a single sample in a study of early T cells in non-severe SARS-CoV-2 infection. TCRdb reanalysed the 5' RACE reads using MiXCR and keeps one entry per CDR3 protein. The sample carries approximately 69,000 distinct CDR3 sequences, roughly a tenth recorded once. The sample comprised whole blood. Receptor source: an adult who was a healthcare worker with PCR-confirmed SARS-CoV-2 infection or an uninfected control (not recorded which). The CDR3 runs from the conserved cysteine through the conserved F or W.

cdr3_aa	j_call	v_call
CASSLGVSGNQPQHF	TRBJ1-5	TRBV7-2
CASSFSSGGLPDTQYF	TRBJ2-3	TRBV11-2
CASSELRVGYTF	TRBJ1-2	TRBV6-1
CASSEEAPGGGELFF	TRBJ2-2	TRBV6-1
CASSPLQNTEAFF	TRBJ1-1	TRBV19
CSVEGDRGPDNEQFF	TRBJ2-1	TRBV29-1
CASSQEEECSQPQHF	TRBJ1-5	TRBV4-3
CASSVWRENGNEQFF	TRBJ2-1	TRBV2
CASSRLATEPSGELFF	TRBJ2-2	TRBV5-1
CASSEFPSANEQFF	TRBJ2-1	TRBV10-2
CASSQDGQLNTEAFF	TRBJ1-1	TRBV4-3
CASSLGTNSPLHF	TRBJ1-6	TRBV27
CASSLVGDFREQYF	TRBJ2-7	TRBV5-1
CAISGADAEAFF	TRBJ1-1	TRBV10-3
CASSYDRGQETQYF	TRBJ2-5	TRBV5-6
CASSPGDRFFSGNTIYF	TRBJ1-3	TRBV9
CASGAHEITDTQYF	TRBJ2-3	TRBV12-5
CASSLAGRRTGELFF	TRBJ2-2	TRBV7-2
CASSPPFNTEAFF	TRBJ1-1	TRBV7-9
CASRETSHEQYF	TRBJ2-7	TRBV28
CASSRLDGGSTDTQYF	TRBJ2-3	TRBV27
CASREGRKPPHEGNEQFF	TRBJ2-1	TRBV6-1
CASSLPGDVVTEAFF	TRBJ1-1	TRBV5-4
CASSYGQGNQPQHF	TRBJ1-5	TRBV3-1
CASSITTPRGIRGAEAFF	TRBJ1-1	TRBV19
CASSQEGNGETQYF	TRBJ2-5	TRBV4-3
CASSPRGSAEAFF	TRBJ1-1	TRBV7-2
CASSLATVLGVGTKNIQYF	TRBJ2-4	TRBV7-2